This T cell receptor beta chain was obtained from a study of blood T cell repertoires in COVID-19. Across the study: Whether acute or convalescent, the COVID-19 samples came from the United States, Italy and Spain. T cells, B-cell-depleted T cells, or PBMCs supplied cDNA or gDNA.

In the original analysis: Scientists estimated how many nucleated cells there were by amplifying reference gene primers. Clones were sequenced by immunoSEQ multiplex PCR, and TCRdb holds only the in-frame ones, with some missing. That table is the source of V, J and clone size, and D and trimming were worked out from the DNA. The table lists approximately 130,000 clones, approximately 84% of them singletons. The TCR sequence derives from a human donor in a cohort sampled during active COVID-19. The specimen was peripheral blood.

The CDR3 nucleotides read TGTGCCAGCAGGCGGGAAGGAGCCAACTTTGAAGCTTTCTTT. Translation gives CASRREGANFEAFF. The chain employs TRBV6-4 and TRBJ1-1, with D unclear. Trimming left V 6 bases short and J 7 bases short, with 18 bases between. CDR1 and CDR2 from the germline V gene are MRHNA and SNTAGT. This CDR3 has 14 amino acids.